Each of the 30 T cell receptor beta chains below was sequenced from the same sample in a study of blood T cell repertoires in COVID-19. The data were produced by immunoSEQ multiplex PCR, yet TCRdb's version contains in-frame clones alone and is incomplete. Altogether approximately 180,000 clones are present, 78% being singletons, with the ten largest covering 15% to 20%. The specimen was PBMCs or T cells enriched from blood (not recorded which). These receptors all come from a woman aged 45 to 65 who had recovered from COVID-19.

V gene TRBV9 combines with J gene TRBJ1-1; D uncertain. The germline gives CDR1 SGDLS, CDR2 YYNGEE. The CDR3 loop spans 13 amino acids. V shed 0 bases and J shed 3 bases, with 6 bases lying between them. The CDR3 bases are TGTGCCAGCAGCGTAGGCGTACACACTGAAGCTTTCTTT. Residues: CASSVGVHTEAFF.

V usage is TRBV11-2 and J usage is TRBJ2-1, with 10 bases aligning to TRBD2. The V gene end was trimmed by 5 bases and the J gene end by 3 bases; junction bases not matched to a gene: 4. CDR1 and CDR2 (germline): SGHAT, FQNNGV. The CDR3 consists of 15 residues. This CDR3 reads CASSPGLADYNEQFF. CDR3 coding DNA: TGTGCCAGCAGCCCTGGACTAGCGGACTACAATGAGCAGTTCTTC.

The rearrangement joins TRBV30 to TRBJ2-1; 14 nucleotides match TRBD2. Trimming removed 5 bases from V and 9 bases from J; junction bases left unmatched: 9. Looked up from germline, CDR1 is GTSNPN and CDR2 is SVGIG (reference sequence). The CDR3 is 15 residues long. The chain's CDR3 is CAWGGLAGVSVEQFF. CDR3 bases: TGTGCCTGGGGGGGACTAGCGGGAGTTTCTGTTGAGCAGTTCTTC.

Only a few counts were recorded for this clone. This sequence joins TRBV28 and TRBJ2-7; 7 positions agree with TRBD2. J lost 5 bases, V lost 5 bases, and 9 bases had no gene match. The CDR3 loop spans 14 amino acids. CDR1 MDHEN and CDR2 SYDVKM come from the germline V gene. CDR3 region: CASSTFAGEDEQYF. In nucleotides, the CDR3 is TGTGCCAGCAGTACCTTTGCGGGAGAGGACGAGCAGTACTTC.

The chain is built from TRBV7-3 and TRBJ2-3; 13 nucleotides align to TRBD2. Germline V gene lookup returns CDR1 SGHTA and CDR2 FQGTGA. The CDR3 contains 16 residues. Losses at the gene ends were 5 bases for V and 2 bases for J; bases not matched to a gene: 4. CDR3 DNA: TGTGCCAGCAGCGTTGGGACTAGCGGGATCACAGATACGCAGTATTTT. This codes for CASSVGTSGITDTQYF.

This chain connects TRBV6-2 or TRBV6-3 to TRBJ2-3, with D uncertain. This CDR3 region has 12 residues. V was clipped by 5 bases and J by 6 bases, with 9 bases between them. Germline loops: CDR1 MNHEY, CDR2 SVGEGT. Written as DNA, the CDR3 is TGTGCCAGCAGTCCGACTGGGGATACGCAGTATTTT. Amino acids: CASSPTGDTQYF.

The V gene is TRBV10-3, the J gene TRBJ2-1; TRBD2 is a possible D gene (6 bases). The germline CDR1 and CDR2 sequences are ENHRY and SYGVKD. Trimming took 6 bases from V and 1 from J, leaving 13 bases between them. The CDR3 runs 15 residues. This CDR3 reads CAISEPGDSYNEQFF. The CDR3, as DNA: TGTGCCATCAGCGAGCCGGGAGATTCCTACAATGAGCAGTTCTTC.

The chain joins TRBV14 to TRBJ1-4; D might be TRBD1 (5 bases). Trimming removed 4 bases at V and 15 bases at J, with 24 bases between. CDR1 is SGHDN, CDR2 FVKESK, per germline. The CDR3 spans 15 residues. CDR3 DNA sequence: TGTGCCAGCAGCCCTGGTCAGGGCTTTAGGACGGGGGTGTTTTTT. Translated, it gives CASSPGQGFRTGVFF.

This clone has more than one count but fewer than ten. The genes are TRBV6-1 and TRBJ1-4, with 7 nucleotides matching TRBD1. Losses at the gene ends were 4 bases for V and 0 bases for J; bases not matched to a gene: 8. CDR3 length equals 17 residues. Per the germline V gene, CDR1 is MNHNS and CDR2 is SASEGT. CDR3 sequence reads: CASSGGQVVATNEKLFF. The CDR3 DNA is TGTGCCAGCAGTGGTGGACAGGTTGTTGCAACTAATGAAAAACTGTTTTTT.

This clone has a single count. The rearrangement joins TRBV4-1 to TRBJ1-6; tentative D call: TRBD1 (5 bases). The CDR3 has 19 amino acids. CDR1 and CDR2 (germline): MGHRA, YSYEKL. V was trimmed by 1 base and J by 7 bases, leaving 23 bases between them. CDR3 nucleotides: TGCGCCAGCAGCCAAGGCTGGCAGCAGGGTAGGATGAGAAATTCACCCCTCCACTTT. Amino acid sequence: CASSQGWQQGRMRNSPLHF.

The V and J genes are TRBV7-8 and TRBJ2-1, with D possibly TRBD2 on 5 matching bases. V lost 5 bases, J lost 0 bases, and 17 bases lay in between. Germline lookup yields CDR1 SGHVS and CDR2 FQNEAQ. The CDR3 spans 17 residues. The chain's CDR3 is CASSPVASRYSYNEQFF. In DNA, the CDR3 is TGTGCCAGCAGCCCCGTCGCTAGCCGCTACTCCTACAATGAGCAGTTCTTC.

V and J are TRBV5-1 and TRBJ1-4; 10 positions match TRBD1. The CDR3 spans 15 residues. Germline-derived CDR1 and CDR2 are SGHRS and YFSETQ. V was pared by 4 bases and J by 6 bases, with 6 bases of the junction left unmatched. The chain's CDR3 is CASSRQGARDEKLFF. CDR3 nucleotide sequence: TGCGCCAGCAGCCGACAGGGGGCGCGCGATGAAAAACTGTTTTTT.

This chain uses TRBV9 with TRBJ2-2; 10 bases align to TRBD2. There are 21 residues in the CDR3. Germline assignment: CDR1 SGDLS and CDR2 YYNGEE. Unmatched junction bases numbered 19, after V lost 0 bases and J lost 5 bases. This chain's CDR3 is CASSVGTSGTSDFVGTGELFF. The CDR3 DNA is TGTGCCAGCAGCGTAGGAACCTCCGGGACTAGCGACTTTGTGGGGACCGGGGAGCTGTTTTTT. The whole variable domain, filled in from reference TRBV9 and TRBJ2-2, reads DSGVTQTPKHLITATGQRVTLRCSPRSGDLSVYWYQQSLDQGLQFLIQYYNGEERAKGNILERFSAQQFPDLHSELNLSSLELGDSALYFCASSVGTSGTSDFVGTGELFFGEGSRLTVL.

The chain recombines TRBV9 with TRBJ2-7; 9 bases fit TRBD1. CDR3 length equals 16 residues. Germline CDR1 SGDLS, CDR2 YYNGEE. The trim removed 0 bases at V and 4 bases at J, leaving 8 bases unmatched. In nucleotides, the CDR3 is TGTGCCAGCAGCGTAGTGGTCCGGGACAGGGAATACGAGCAGTACTTC. Amino acids: CASSVVVRDREYEQYF.

This sequence joins TRBV18 and TRBJ2-2, with no clear D. This CDR3 contains 15 residues. V was pared by 2 bases and J by 0 bases, with 7 bases between. Looked up from germline, CDR1 is KGHSH and CDR2 is LQKENI. CDR3 residues: CASSPDQANTGELFF. CDR3 bases: TGTGCCAGCTCACCAGACCAGGCGAACACCGGGGAGCTGTTTTTT.

A single count supports this clone. The CDR3 is CSVPTGVAGYTF. The DNA for the CDR3 is TGCAGCGTTCCAACAGGGGTTGCTGGCTACACCTTC. The genes are TRBV29-1 and TRBJ1-2, with 7 positions matching TRBD1. The germline V gene encodes CDR1 SQVTM and CDR2 ANQGSEA. Losses at the gene ends were 5 bases for V and 7 bases for J; bases not matched to a gene: 7. The length of the CDR3 is 12 residues.

This clone was detected only a few times. The chain carries TRBV5-1 and TRBJ2-7; 7 bases are a match to TRBD1. From germline, CDR1 is SGHRS and CDR2 YFSETQ. The V gene end was trimmed by 4 bases and the J gene end by 5 bases; junction bases not matched to a gene: 9. The CDR3 length is 14 residues. CDR3 DNA: TGCGCCAGCAGCAGACAGACAGGGACCAACGAGCAGTACTTC. It yields the protein CASSRQTGTNEQYF.

The gene calls are TRBV2 and TRBJ1-6; 7 nucleotides line up with TRBD1. V lost 6 bases to trimming and J lost 5 bases; unmatched junction nucleotides: 7. The CDR3 consists of 15 residues. Germline values: CDR1 SNHLY, CDR2 FYNNEI. CDR3 in amino acids: CASRADRVDNSPLHF. The DNA for the CDR3 is TGTGCCAGCAGGGCCGACAGGGTAGATAATTCACCCCTCCACTTT.

This clone was seen more than once but under ten times. The chain combines TRBV28 with TRBJ2-7, with a weak D call TRBD2 (5 bases). Per germline, CDR1 MDHEN and CDR2 SYDVKM. The CDR3 has 12 residues. Between the trimmed V and J ends, which lost 7 bases and 6 bases, there was a span of 13 bases. DNA of the CDR3: TGTGCCAGCATCGGGGATCCTGGCGAGCAGTACTTC. As protein: CASIGDPGEQYF.

This chain links TRBV5-8 with TRBJ1-6, with D possibly matching TRBD1 (6 bases). V was trimmed by 4 bases and J by 1 base, leaving 15 bases between them. This CDR3 has 17 amino acids. Germline loops: CDR1 SGHTS, CDR2 YDEGEE. The CDR3 region is CASSLGQPGSYNSPLHF. CDR3 nucleotide sequence: TGTGCCAGCAGCCTCGGACAGCCGGGGTCCTATAATTCACCCCTCCACTTT.

This sequence joins TRBV9 and TRBJ1-1, with a tentative D call TRBD1 (5 bases). The V and J ends lost 4 bases and 5 bases respectively, with 15 bases between them. This CDR3 comprises 14 residues. Germline-derived CDR1 and CDR2 are SGDLS and YYNGEE. The CDR3 coding sequence is TGTGCCAGCAGCTCTAGGGGCCAAGGGACTGAAGCTTTCTTT. Amino acid sequence: CASSSRGQGTEAFF.

The chain joins TRBV7-9 to TRBJ1-1, with a tentative D call TRBD1 (5 bases). CDR3 length: 13 amino acids. With 4 bases removed from V and 5 bases from J, the gap between germline ends came to 11 bases. Germline V lookup: CDR1 SEHNR, CDR2 FQNEAQ (reference sequence). The CDR3 loop reads CASSSSGHTEAFF. CDR3 in DNA: TGTGCCAGCAGCTCTTCTGGACATACTGAAGCTTTCTTT.

The chain combines TRBV4-1 with TRBJ1-5, with TRBD1 as a possible D gene (5 bases). This CDR3 spans 15 amino acids. The V gene lost 2 bases and the J gene lost 3 bases, with 11 bases spanning the gap. The germline V gene encodes CDR1 MGHRA and CDR2 YSYEKL. CDR3 sequence: CASSQPGADNQPQHF. The CDR3, as DNA: TGCGCCAGCAGCCAACCTGGGGCAGACAATCAGCCCCAGCATTTT.

The rearrangement links TRBV9 to TRBJ1-3; D uncertain. Germline-derived CDR1 and CDR2 are SGDLS and YYNGEE. Deletions cut 0 bases from V and 0 bases from J, with 16 bases between. This CDR3 region has 18 residues. The CDR3 DNA sequence: TGTGCCAGCAGCGTAGGGGGAGACTTTTACGACTCTGGAAACACCATATATTTT. This sequence encodes CASSVGGDFYDSGNTIYF.

V gene TRBV7-3 combines with J gene TRBJ2-3; 7 bases align to TRBD2. The germline gives CDR1 SGHTA, CDR2 FQGTGA. The CDR3 consists of 14 residues. The V and J ends lost 1 base and 5 bases, in that order; junction bases with no gene match: 3. The CDR3 loop is CASSLNGGEDTQYF. CDR3 sequence (DNA): TGTGCCAGCAGCTTAAATGGGGGGGAAGATACGCAGTATTTT. The full variable domain, rest sourced from reference TRBV7-3 and TRBJ2-3, is GAGVSQTPSNKVTEKGKYVELRCDPISGHTALYWYRQSLGQGPEFLIYFQGTGAADDSGLPNDRFFAVRPEGSVSTLKIQRTERGDSAVYLCASSLNGGEDTQYFGPGTRLTVL.

The chain joins TRBV29-1 to TRBJ2-5, with D possibly being TRBD2 (5 bases). Germline V gives CDR1 SQVTM, CDR2 ANQGSEA. This CDR3 is built from 11 residues. V was pared by 7 bases and J by 4 bases, with 10 bases between. This CDR3 is CSAGGGETQYF. The CDR3 DNA reads as TGCAGCGCTGGAGGCGGAGAGACCCAGTACTTC.

The rearrangement joins TRBV12-3 or TRBV12-4 to TRBJ1-5; TRBD1 is a possible D gene (6 bases). Trimming took 5 bases from V and 7 from J, leaving 12 bases between them. The CDR3 spans 13 residues. As DNA, the CDR3 is TGTGCCAGCAGTCGGTCACAGGGACAGCCCCAGCATTTT. This translates into CASSRSQGQPQHF.

CDR3 coding DNA: TGTGCCAGCGGCCCTAGAAGTGCTATTGAGCAGTACTTC. It specifies CASGPRSAIEQYF. The chain has TRBV27 and TRBJ2-7, with D unresolved. V lost 8 bases and J lost 7, with 18 bases in between. The germline V gene has CDR1 MNHEY and CDR2 SMNVEV (reference sequence). The CDR3 is 13 residues long.

V gene TRBV28 combines with J gene TRBJ1-6, with D maybe TRBD1 (5 bases). V was pared by 3 bases and J by 5 bases, with 14 bases between. This CDR3 region has 16 residues. Germline CDR1 reads MDHEN; CDR2 reads SYDVKM. The CDR3 here is CASSLNAGKNNSPLHF. The CDR3 nucleotides read TGTGCCAGCAGTTTGAACGCAGGGAAAAATAATTCACCCCTCCACTTT. Full variable domain (remainder filled in from reference TRBV28 and TRBJ1-6): DVKVTQSSRYLVKRTGEKVFLECVQDMDHENMFWYRQDPGLGLRLIYFSYDVKMKEKGDIPEGYSVSREKKERFSLILESASTNQTSMYLCASSLNAGKNNSPLHFGNGTRLTVT.

The chain couples TRBV2 to TRBJ1-1; D gene unclear. This CDR3 comprises 13 residues. Trimming removed 6 bases from V and 2 bases from J, with 10 bases in between. Germline CDR1 reads SNHLY; CDR2 reads FYNNEI. The CDR3 DNA reads TGTGCCAGCAGAGAATACACAAACACTGAAGCTTTCTTT. The encoded protein is CASREYTNTEAFF.